This TCR beta chain was observed in a study of T-cell reconstitution after alpha-beta-depleted transplantation in children. Study results and limitations: At one year after transplant, newly produced T cells mostly accounted for T-cell counts and diversity.

This clonotype was counted many times. Its antigen remains unidentified. Germline CDR1 DFQATT, CDR2 SNEGSKA (reference sequence). Trimming cost V 4 bases and J 4 bases, with 16 bases left between them. CDR3 length: 14 amino acids. The library targeted TCRbeta and was prepared with unique molecular identifiers. Each CDR3 protein is one row after TCRdb ran MiXCR on the PCR reads. The sample includes around 300,000 distinct CDR3 sequences, 6% to 10% of them seen just once. This clonotype was sampled from a female patient aged 2-15 years who had a stem cell transplant for Fanconi anemia, so the T cells may come from the graft donor. The chain is built from TRBV20-1 and TRBJ2-5, with no clear D. The input for sequencing was peripheral blood, taken 360 days after TCRalphabeta/CD19-depleted stem cell transplant. The CDR3 region is CSAIRADRPETQYF. The CDR3 DNA follows: TGCAGTGCTATTCGCGCGGATAGGCCAGAGACCCAGTACTTC.